One TCR beta chain is described in this entry. Its antigen is not identified. This specimen comes from a study of shared clonotypes between healthy human individuals. Findings and caveats of the study: Researchers found naive subsets generally carried larger estimated richness than memory subsets.

The material for each subset, its genomic DNA, was split evenly across several immunoSEQ plates. The authors loaded roughly 200 ng DNA, about 30,000 T cell genomes, into sorted-subset replicate PCRs. The data were produced by immunoSEQ multiplex PCR, yet TCRdb's version contains in-frame clones alone and is incomplete. The data show approximately 2.3 million clones, with roughly 93% seen just once and about 0.37% held by the top ten. The CDR3 covers 15 residues. Germline values: CDR1 SGHTA, CDR2 FQGTGA. Trimming took 4 bases from V and 8 from J; bases not matched to a gene: 5. The genes are TRBV7-3 and TRBJ2-1; 13 nucleotides line up with TRBD2. Sequences were obtained from naive CD4+ T cells from PBMCs. The subset is: CD45RA+ positively selected. The sequence came from a man aged 18 to 29 in good health. Some clones in this sample may be carry-over from other donors' samples. The CDR3: CASSWTSGSRDEQFF. As DNA, the CDR3 is TGTGCCAGCAGCTGGACTAGCGGGAGTCGGGATGAGCAGTTCTTC.